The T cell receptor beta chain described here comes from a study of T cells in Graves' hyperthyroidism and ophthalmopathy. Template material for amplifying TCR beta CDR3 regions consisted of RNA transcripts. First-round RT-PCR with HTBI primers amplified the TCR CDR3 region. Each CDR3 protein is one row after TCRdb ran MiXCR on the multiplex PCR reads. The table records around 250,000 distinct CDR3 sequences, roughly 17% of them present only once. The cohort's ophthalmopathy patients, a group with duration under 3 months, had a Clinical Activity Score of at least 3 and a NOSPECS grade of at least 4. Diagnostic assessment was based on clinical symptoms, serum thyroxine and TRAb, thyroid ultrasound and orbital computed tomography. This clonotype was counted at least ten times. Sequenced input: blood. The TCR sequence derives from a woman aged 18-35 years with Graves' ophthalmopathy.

DNA for the CDR3: TGCAGTGCTAGACCCGACTGGAGCTCCTATAATTCACCCCTCCACTTT. This sequence encodes CSARPDWSSYNSPLHF. This chain joins TRBV20-1 and TRBJ1-6; D unclear. The CDR3 covers 16 residues. Germline CDR1 is DFQATT and CDR2 is SNEGSKA (reference sequence). Trimming cost V 2 bases and J 0 bases, with 11 bases left between them.